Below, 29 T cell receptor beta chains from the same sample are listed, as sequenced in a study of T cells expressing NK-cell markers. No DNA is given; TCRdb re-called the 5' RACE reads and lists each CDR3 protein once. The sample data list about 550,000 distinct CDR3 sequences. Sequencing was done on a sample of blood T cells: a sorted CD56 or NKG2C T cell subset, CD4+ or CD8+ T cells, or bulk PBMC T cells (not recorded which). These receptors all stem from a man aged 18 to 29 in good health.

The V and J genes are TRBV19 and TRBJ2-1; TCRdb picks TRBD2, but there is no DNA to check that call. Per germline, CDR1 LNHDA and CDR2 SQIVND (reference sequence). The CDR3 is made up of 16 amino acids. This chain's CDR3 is CASSTIAGGPLNEQFF.

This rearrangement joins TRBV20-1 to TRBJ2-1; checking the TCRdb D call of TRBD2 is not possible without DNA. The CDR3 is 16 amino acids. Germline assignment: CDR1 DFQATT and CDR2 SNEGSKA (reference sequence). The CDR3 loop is CSARGGLAGSHNEQFF.

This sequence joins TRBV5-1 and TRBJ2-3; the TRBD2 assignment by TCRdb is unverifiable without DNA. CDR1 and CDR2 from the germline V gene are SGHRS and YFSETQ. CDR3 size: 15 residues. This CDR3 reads CASSPDSGSKDTQYF.

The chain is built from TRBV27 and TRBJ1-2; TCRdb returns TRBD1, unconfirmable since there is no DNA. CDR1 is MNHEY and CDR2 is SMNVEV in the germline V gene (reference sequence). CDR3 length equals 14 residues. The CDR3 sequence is CASRFRGRRHGYTF.

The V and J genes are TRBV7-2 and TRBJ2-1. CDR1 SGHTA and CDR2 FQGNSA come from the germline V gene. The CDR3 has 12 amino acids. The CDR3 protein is CASSRPVPEQFF.

CDR3 sequence reads: CASSRDSKNEQFF. The rearrangement joins TRBV7-9 to TRBJ2-1; TCRdb indicates TRBD1, and absent DNA this call remains unverified. This CDR3 is built from 13 residues. CDR1 is SEHNR and CDR2 is FQNEAQ in the germline V gene (reference sequence).

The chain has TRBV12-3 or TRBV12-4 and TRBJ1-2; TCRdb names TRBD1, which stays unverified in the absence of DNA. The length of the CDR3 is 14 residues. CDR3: CASRKGGRSYGYTF.

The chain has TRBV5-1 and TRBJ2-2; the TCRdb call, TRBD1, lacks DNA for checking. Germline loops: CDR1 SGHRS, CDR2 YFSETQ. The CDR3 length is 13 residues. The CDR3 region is CASSTGQGKELFF.

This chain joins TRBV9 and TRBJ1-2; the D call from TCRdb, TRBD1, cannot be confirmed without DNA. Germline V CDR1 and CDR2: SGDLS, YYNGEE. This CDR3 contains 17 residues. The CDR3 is CASSAQLPRDKDYGYTF.

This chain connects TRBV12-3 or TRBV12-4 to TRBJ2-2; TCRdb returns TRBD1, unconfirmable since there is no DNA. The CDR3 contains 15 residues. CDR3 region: CASSLGSPGRRELFF.

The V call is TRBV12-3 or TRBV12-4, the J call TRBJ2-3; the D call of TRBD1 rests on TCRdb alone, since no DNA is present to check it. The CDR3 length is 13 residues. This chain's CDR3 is CASSFAWGDTQYF.

The CDR3 sequence is CASMGMDGRSYEQYF. V gene TRBV28 combines with J gene TRBJ2-7; TCRdb names TRBD2, which stays unverified in the absence of DNA. The CDR3 consists of 15 residues. CDR1 is MDHEN and CDR2 is SYDVKM in the germline V gene.

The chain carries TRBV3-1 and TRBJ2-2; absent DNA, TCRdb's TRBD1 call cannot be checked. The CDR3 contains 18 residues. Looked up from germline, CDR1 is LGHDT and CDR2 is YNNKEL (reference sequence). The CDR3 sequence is CASSHRTGGATATGELFF.

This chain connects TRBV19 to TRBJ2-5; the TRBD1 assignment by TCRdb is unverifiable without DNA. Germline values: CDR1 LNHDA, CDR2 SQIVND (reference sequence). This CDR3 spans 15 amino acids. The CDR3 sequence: CASSIAQGGQETQYF. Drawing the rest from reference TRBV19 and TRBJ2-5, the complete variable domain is DGGITQSPKYLFRKEGQNVTLSCEQNLNHDAMYWYRQDPGQGLRLIYYSQIVNDFQKGDIAEGYSVSREKKESFPLTVTSAQKNPTAFYLCASSIAQGGQETQYFGPGTRLLVL.

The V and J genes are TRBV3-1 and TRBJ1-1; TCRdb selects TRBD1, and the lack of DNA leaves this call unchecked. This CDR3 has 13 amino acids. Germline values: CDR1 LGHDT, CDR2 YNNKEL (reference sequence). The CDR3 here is CASGRGAHTEAFF. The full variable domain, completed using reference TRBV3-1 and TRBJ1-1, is DTAVSQTPKYLVTQMGNDKSIKCEQNLGHDTMYWYKQDSKKFLKIMFSYNNKELIINETVPNRFSPKSPDKAHLNLHINSLELGDSAVYFCASGRGAHTEAFFGQGTRLTVV.

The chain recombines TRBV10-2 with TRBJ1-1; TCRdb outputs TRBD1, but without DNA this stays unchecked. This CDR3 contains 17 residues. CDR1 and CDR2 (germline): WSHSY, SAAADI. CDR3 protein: CASSESAGGLLNTEAFF.

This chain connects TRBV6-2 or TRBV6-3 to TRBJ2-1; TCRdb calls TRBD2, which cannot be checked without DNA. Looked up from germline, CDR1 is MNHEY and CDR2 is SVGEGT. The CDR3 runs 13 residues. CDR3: CASRSDFPNEQFF.

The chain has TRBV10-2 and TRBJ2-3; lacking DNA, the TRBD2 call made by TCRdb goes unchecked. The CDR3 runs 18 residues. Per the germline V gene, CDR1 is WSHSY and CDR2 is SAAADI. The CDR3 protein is CASSRPRLAGRHTDTQYF.

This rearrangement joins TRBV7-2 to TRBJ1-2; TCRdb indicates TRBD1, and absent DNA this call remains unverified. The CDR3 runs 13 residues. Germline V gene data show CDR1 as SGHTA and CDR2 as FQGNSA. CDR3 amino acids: CASSLTGHYGYTF.

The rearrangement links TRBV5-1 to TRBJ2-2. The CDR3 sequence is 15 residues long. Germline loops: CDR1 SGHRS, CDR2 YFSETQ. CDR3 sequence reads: CASSLDRANTGELFF.

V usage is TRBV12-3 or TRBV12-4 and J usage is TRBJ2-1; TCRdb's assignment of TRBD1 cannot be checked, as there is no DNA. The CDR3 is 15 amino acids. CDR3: CASSLTGIGTNEQFF.

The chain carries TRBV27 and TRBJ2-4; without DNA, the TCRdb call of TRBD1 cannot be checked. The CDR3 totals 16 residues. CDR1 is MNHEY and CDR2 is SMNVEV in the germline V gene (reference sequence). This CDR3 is CASSSRDRLAKNIQYF.

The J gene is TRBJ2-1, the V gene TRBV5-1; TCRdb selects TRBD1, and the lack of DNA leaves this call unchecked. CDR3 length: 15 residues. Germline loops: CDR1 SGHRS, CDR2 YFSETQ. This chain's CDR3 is CASSPDRGIDSEQFF. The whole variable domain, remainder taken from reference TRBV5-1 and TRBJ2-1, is KAGVTQTPRYLIKTRGQQVTLSCSPISGHRSVSWYQQTPGQGLQFLFEYFSETQRNKGNFPGRFSGRQFSNSRSEMNVSTLELGDSALYLCASSPDRGIDSEQFFGPGTRLTVL.

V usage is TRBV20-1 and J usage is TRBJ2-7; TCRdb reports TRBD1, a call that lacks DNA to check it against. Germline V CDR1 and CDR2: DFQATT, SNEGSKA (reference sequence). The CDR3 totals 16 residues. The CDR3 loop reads CSARETATRGTYEQYF.

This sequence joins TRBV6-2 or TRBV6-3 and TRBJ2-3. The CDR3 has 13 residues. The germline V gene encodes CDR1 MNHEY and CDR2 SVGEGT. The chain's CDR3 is CASRPDTFYTQYF.

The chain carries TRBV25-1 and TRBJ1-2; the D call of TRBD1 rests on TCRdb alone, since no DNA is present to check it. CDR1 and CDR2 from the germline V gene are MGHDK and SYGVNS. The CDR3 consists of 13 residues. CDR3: CASSEGGSYGYTF.

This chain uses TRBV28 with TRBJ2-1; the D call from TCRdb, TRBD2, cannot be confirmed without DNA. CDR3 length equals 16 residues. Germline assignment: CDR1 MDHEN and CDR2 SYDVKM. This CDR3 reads CASSGTSGRSYNEQFF.

This CDR3 reads CASSIRDKDTQYF. This chain joins TRBV5-1 and TRBJ2-3; the TCRdb D gene call, TRBD1, has no DNA to confirm it. This CDR3 spans 13 amino acids. The germline CDR1 and CDR2 sequences are SGHRS and YFSETQ.

CDR3 sequence reads: CASSLSTGREGYTF. The rearrangement joins TRBV6-5 to TRBJ1-2. The CDR3 loop spans 14 amino acids. Germline V CDR1 and CDR2: MNHEY, SVGAGI.